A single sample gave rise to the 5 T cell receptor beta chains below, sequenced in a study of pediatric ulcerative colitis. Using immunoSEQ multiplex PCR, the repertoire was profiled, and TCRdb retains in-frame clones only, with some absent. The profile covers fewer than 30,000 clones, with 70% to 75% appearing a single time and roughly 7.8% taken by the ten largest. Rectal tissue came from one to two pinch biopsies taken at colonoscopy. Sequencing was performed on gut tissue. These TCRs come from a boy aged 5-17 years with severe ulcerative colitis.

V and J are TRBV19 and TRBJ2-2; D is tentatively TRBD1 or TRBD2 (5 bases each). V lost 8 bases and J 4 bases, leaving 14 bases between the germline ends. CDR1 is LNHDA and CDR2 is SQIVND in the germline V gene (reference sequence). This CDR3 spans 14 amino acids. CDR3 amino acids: CASSAGAVTGELFF. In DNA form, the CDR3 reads TGTGCCAGTTCCGCCGGGGCGGTCACCGGGGAGCTGTTTTTT.

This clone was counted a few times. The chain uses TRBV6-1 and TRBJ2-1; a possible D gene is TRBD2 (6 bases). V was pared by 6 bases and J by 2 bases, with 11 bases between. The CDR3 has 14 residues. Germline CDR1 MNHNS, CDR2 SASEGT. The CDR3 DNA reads TGTGCCAGCAGGACCGGGGGTACCTACAATGAGCAGTTCTTC. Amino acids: CASRTGGTYNEQFF.

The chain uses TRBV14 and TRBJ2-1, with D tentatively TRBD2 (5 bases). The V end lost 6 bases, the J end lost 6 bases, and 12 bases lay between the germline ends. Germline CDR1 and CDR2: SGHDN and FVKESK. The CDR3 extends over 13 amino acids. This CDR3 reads CASSYRTANEQFF. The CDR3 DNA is TGTGCCAGCAGTTATAGGACTGCCAATGAGCAGTTCTTC.

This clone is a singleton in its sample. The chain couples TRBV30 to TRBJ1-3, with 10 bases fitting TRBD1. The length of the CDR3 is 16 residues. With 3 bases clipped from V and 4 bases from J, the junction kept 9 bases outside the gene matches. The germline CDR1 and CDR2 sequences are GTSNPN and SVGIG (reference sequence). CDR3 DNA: TGTGCCTGGAGCGCGGGACAGGGGTCGGGGGGAAACACCATATATTTT. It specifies CAWSAGQGSGGNTIYF.

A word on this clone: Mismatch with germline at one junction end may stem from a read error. The CDR3 reads CTSGRLLSSYNEQFF. The CDR3 DNA reads TGCACTAGCGGGAGGCTTTTAAGCTCCTACAATGAGCAGTTCTTC. The chain links TRBV28 to TRBJ2-1; 12 bases match TRBD2. The CDR3 length is 15 residues. Per germline, CDR1 MDHEN and CDR2 SYDVKM.